The 19 T cell receptor beta chains reported below all come from one sample, sequenced in a study of technical replicates of blood from a few donors. Measured with immunoSEQ multiplex PCR; TCRdb has only the in-frame clones, and not every one. The data show some 67,000 clones, with 95% to 98% seen just once and around 0.15% held by the top ten. Sequencing was carried out using T cells isolated from PBMCs. These TCRs come from a human donor in good health.

The chain joins TRBV7-6 to TRBJ1-1, with 10 nucleotides matching TRBD1. This CDR3 region has 18 residues. V trimming: 5 bases; J trimming: 3 bases; junction bases outside the gene matches: 15. Germline lookup yields CDR1 SGHVS and CDR2 FNYEAQ. The chain's CDR3 is CASSIDRGRGWRDTEAFF. CDR3 nucleotide sequence: TGTGCCAGCAGCATTGACAGGGGGCGCGGATGGAGGGACACTGAAGCTTTCTTT.

The rearrangement joins TRBV2 to TRBJ1-2, with D possibly matching TRBD1 (5 bases). This CDR3 comprises 15 residues. In germline, CDR1 is SNHLY, CDR2 FYNNEI. V was shortened by 4 bases and J by 8 bases, with 20 bases between the two germline ends. Here the CDR3 DNA reads TGTGCCAGCAGTGGTAGTCAGGGTTTGTGGGGCGGCTACACCTTC. Translation gives CASSGSQGLWGGYTF.

The table lists this clone with a few counts. The CDR3 is CASSEPGGSGEMGQPQHF. In DNA, the CDR3 is TGCGCCAGCAGTGAACCTGGGGGGTCGGGGGAAATGGGTCAGCCCCAGCATTTT. The chain has TRBV10-1 and TRBJ1-5, with D perhaps matching TRBD1 (5 bases). Trimming took off 3 bases at V and 6 bases at J, with 24 bases between the two ends. In germline, CDR1 is WNHNN, CDR2 SYGVQD (reference sequence). This CDR3 spans 18 amino acids.

The chain has TRBV2 and TRBJ2-7; TRBD2 might be the D (5 bases). Germline-derived CDR1 and CDR2 are SNHLY and FYNNEI. The germline V and J ends were trimmed by 8 bases and 0 bases, with 14 bases remaining between them. The CDR3 is made up of 14 amino acids. CDR3 sequence: CASAIDYDSYEQYF. The CDR3 coding sequence is TGTGCCAGCGCCATAGACTACGACTCCTACGAGCAGTACTTC.

The chain combines TRBV10-1 with TRBJ2-7; a possible D gene is TRBD1 (6 bases). Germline V lookup: CDR1 WNHNN, CDR2 SYGVQD (reference sequence). This CDR3 region has 12 residues. Trimming took 3 bases from V and 6 from J, leaving 9 bases between them. The CDR3 sequence: CASSEGTPEQYF. The CDR3 DNA is TGCGCCAGCAGTGAAGGGACACCCGAGCAGTACTTC.

The chain recombines TRBV5-1 with TRBJ1-1; tentatively, D is TRBD1 (6 bases). The ends were cut back, 0 bases at V and 7 bases at J, with 10 bases in the middle. This CDR3 contains 13 residues. The germline CDR1 and CDR2 sequences are SGHRS and YFSETQ. The CDR3 bases are TGCGCCAGCAGCTTGGGTACAGGGCTTGAAGCTTTCTTT. Its protein product is CASSLGTGLEAFF.

The chain joins TRBV6-5 to TRBJ1-2, with 10 bases fitting TRBD1. Germline V gene data show CDR1 as MNHEY and CDR2 as SVGAGI. The trim removed 6 bases at V and 5 bases at J, leaving 6 bases unmatched. The CDR3 totals 14 residues. This CDR3 reads CASSPTGGKYGYTF. CDR3 sequence (DNA): TGTGCCAGCAGCCCGACAGGGGGCAAGTATGGCTACACCTTC.

This chain uses TRBV9 with TRBJ2-1; D is unresolved. The germline V gene has CDR1 SGDLS and CDR2 YYNGEE. Between the trimmed V and J ends, which lost 0 bases and 0 bases, there was a span of 4 bases. The CDR3 extends over 14 amino acids. The CDR3 DNA reads TGTGCCAGCAGCGTAGCCGGCTCCTACAATGAGCAGTTCTTC. Its protein product is CASSVAGSYNEQFF.

In DNA, the CDR3 is TGTGCCACCACGAGACTAGCGGAGCTTGAGCAGTACTTC. Protein product: CATTRLAELEQYF. The J gene is TRBJ2-7, the V gene TRBV2, with 9 bases identical to TRBD2. The V gene end was trimmed by 10 bases and the J gene end by 7 bases; junction bases not matched to a gene: 11. Germline-derived CDR1 and CDR2 are SNHLY and FYNNEI. The CDR3 runs 13 residues.

The chain joins TRBV28 to TRBJ2-7, with D possibly being TRBD2 (5 bases). CDR1 MDHEN and CDR2 SYDVKM come from the germline V gene. The CDR3 covers 13 residues. Trimming left V 5 bases short and J 3 bases short, with 11 bases between. CDR3 in amino acids: CASSPGGYYEQYF. The DNA of the CDR3 is TGTGCCAGCAGTCCCGGAGGTTACTACGAGCAGTACTTC.

DNA for the CDR3: TGTGCCAGCAGCTTACGCCTCAGGGACGAGCAGTACTTC. This translates into CASSLRLRDEQYF. The chain has TRBV7-2 and TRBJ2-7; D is perhaps TRBD1 (5 bases). V was cut by 2 bases and J by 5 bases, with 10 bases left in between. The CDR3 consists of 13 residues. Germline V gives CDR1 SGHTA, CDR2 FQGNSA. The entire variable domain, with the rest obtained from reference TRBV7-2 and TRBJ2-7, is as follows: GAGVSQSPSNKVTEKGKDVELRCDPISGHTALYWYRQSLGQGLEFLIYFQGNSAPDKSGLPSDRFSAERTGGSVSTLTIQRTQQEDSAVYLCASSLRLRDEQYFGPGTRLTVT.

V gene TRBV6-5 combines with J gene TRBJ1-2; a weak D match, TRBD1 (6 bases). There are 13 residues in the CDR3. The germline V gene has CDR1 MNHEY and CDR2 SVGAGI. V lost 7 bases and J lost 0, with 9 bases in between. DNA for the CDR3: TGTGCCAGCATGGACAGCGCTAACTATGGCTACACCTTC. Protein: CASMDSANYGYTF.

This clone was observed a single time. This rearrangement joins TRBV6-1 to TRBJ2-7, with no clear D. Germline V CDR1 and CDR2: MNHNS, SASEGT. The CDR3 extends over 13 amino acids. Trimming took off 3 bases at V and 0 bases at J, with 6 bases between the two ends. The CDR3 nucleotides are TGTGCCAGCAGTGATTGGGCCTCCTACGAGCAGTACTTC. Its protein is CASSDWASYEQYF.

The chain employs TRBV5-1 and TRBJ2-5; D is perhaps TRBD1 (5 bases). CDR1 is SGHRS, CDR2 YFSETQ, per germline. The CDR3 consists of 17 residues. The ends were cut back, 0 bases at V and 2 bases at J, with 17 bases in the middle. CDR3 sequence: CASSLEGPISPQETQYF. The CDR3 DNA sequence: TGCGCCAGCAGCTTGGAGGGGCCTATTAGTCCGCAAGAGACCCAGTACTTC.

This chain links TRBV5-1 with TRBJ2-2, with D uncertain. Germline V gives CDR1 SGHRS, CDR2 YFSETQ. V lost 3 bases, J lost 1 base, and 10 bases lay in between. The CDR3 has 15 residues. The CDR3 spells CASSYGEKNTGELFF. As DNA, the CDR3 is TGCGCCAGCAGCTATGGAGAGAAGAACACCGGGGAGCTGTTTTTT. The full variable domain, its missing parts supplied by reference TRBV5-1 and TRBJ2-2, is KAGVTQTPRYLIKTRGQQVTLSCSPISGHRSVSWYQQTPGQGLQFLFEYFSETQRNKGNFPGRFSGRQFSNSRSEMNVSTLELGDSALYLCASSYGEKNTGELFFGEGSRLTVL.

This clone has a single count. The J gene is TRBJ2-7, the V gene TRBV28; D gene unclear. CDR1 MDHEN and CDR2 SYDVKM come from the germline V gene. The V gene lost 5 bases and the J gene lost 7 bases, with 9 bases spanning the gap. The CDR3 contains 11 residues. The CDR3 region has the DNA TGTGCCAGCAGTCCCTCCGGGGAGCAGTACTTC. It specifies CASSPSGEQYF.

This chain uses TRBV19 with TRBJ1-2; 9 nucleotides agree with TRBD1. This CDR3 is 13 amino acids long. V was pared by 3 bases and J by 6 bases, with 2 bases of the junction left unmatched. Per germline, CDR1 LNHDA and CDR2 SQIVND (reference sequence). The CDR3 reads CASSMDRGHGYTF. The CDR3 DNA sequence: TGTGCCAGTAGTATGGACAGGGGCCATGGCTACACCTTC.

V is TRBV27 and J is TRBJ1-2, with D possibly matching TRBD1 (5 bases). CDR1 MNHEY and CDR2 SMNVEV come from the germline V gene (reference sequence). This CDR3 contains 15 residues. V shed 10 bases and J shed 6 bases, with 24 bases lying between them. The chain's CDR3 is CATLTSPGSGDGYTF. The CDR3 nucleotides are TGTGCCACCTTAACCTCCCCCGGGTCGGGGGATGGCTACACCTTC.

This chain connects TRBV21-1 to TRBJ1-5. TRBV21-1 is a pseudogene. The CDR3 has 16 residues. The CDR3 bases are TGTGCCAGCAGCAACCTATCGGTCGACGGGAATCAGCCCCAGCATTTT. It specifies CASSNLSVDGNQPQHF.